The 5 T cell receptor beta chains reported below all come from one sample, sequenced in a study of PD-1 blockade in mismatch repair-deficient tumors (dated by TCRdb to 2016 to 2017). Library method: the immunoSEQ multiplex PCR assay. TCRdb mirrors the immuneACCESS table, restricted to in-frame sequences. Some clones are absent from its copies; in checked studies, under half trace to an unresolved V gene, and the reason for the others is unknown. The sample contains some 120,000 clones, around nine tenths of them found a single time. The ten largest clonotypes hold 12% of the sample. The sample was peripheral blood, taken approximately 70 weeks after starting pembrolizumab. Every receptor here comes from an adult with mismatch repair-deficient cancer.

The chain has TRBV30 and TRBJ1-1; D possibly corresponds to TRBD1 (6 bases). This CDR3 comprises 10 residues. The germline gives CDR1 GTSNPN, CDR2 SVGIG (reference sequence). Trimming left V 8 bases short and J 7 bases short, with 11 bases between. Written as DNA, the CDR3 is TGTGCCGGGGGCATGCTTGAAGCTTTCTTT. Protein product: CAGGMLEAFF.

This clone turned up a few times. V and J are TRBV6-6 and TRBJ1-5; the D gene is possibly TRBD1 (6 bases). Per germline, CDR1 MNHNY and CDR2 SVGAGI (reference sequence). CDR3 length: 14 amino acids. Trimming removed 2 bases at V and 2 bases at J, with 7 bases between. The CDR3 spells CASSYHRGNQPQHF. CDR3 sequence (DNA): TGTGCCAGCAGTTACCACAGGGGCAATCAGCCCCAGCATTTT.

The chain employs TRBV29-1 and TRBJ2-7; perhaps TRBD1 as D (8 bases). V was shortened by 2 bases and J by 4 bases, with 18 bases between the two germline ends. CDR3 length: 15 amino acids. Germline-derived CDR1 and CDR2 are SQVTM and ANQGSEA. Here the CDR3 reads CSVEISGQGGYEQYF. CDR3 nucleotides: TGCAGCGTTGAAATTTCTGGACAGGGAGGGTACGAGCAGTACTTC.

The chain recombines TRBV7-6 with TRBJ2-2; D gene ambiguous. CDR1 is SGHVS and CDR2 is FNYEAQ in the germline V gene. V shed 7 bases and J shed 2 bases, with 11 bases lying between them. The CDR3 has 14 amino acids. The CDR3 DNA reads TGTGCCAGCACCCTGCGGCTCAACACCGGGGAGCTGTTTTTT. Translated, it gives CASTLRLNTGELFF. The full variable domain, with the rest looked up from reference TRBV7-6 and TRBJ2-2, is GAGVSQSPRYKVTKRGQDVALRCDPISGHVSLYWYRQALGQGPEFLTYFNYEAQQDKSGLPNDRFSAERPEGSISTLTIQRTEQRDSAMYRCASTLRLNTGELFFGEGSRLTVL.

V gene TRBV11-2 combines with J gene TRBJ2-2; 8 nucleotides align to TRBD2. Germline CDR1 and CDR2: SGHAT and FQNNGV. The ends lost 5 bases at V and 1 base at J; junction bases unmatched: 6. The CDR3 is 16 residues long. The CDR3 sequence: CASSKVLAGNTGELFF. The CDR3 DNA reads as TGTGCCAGCAGCAAGGTTCTAGCGGGGAACACCGGGGAGCTGTTTTTT.